This T cell receptor beta chain was sequenced for a study of neurological immune-mediated disorders. This clonotype came up many times. Its specificity is unknown. Points from the study as a whole: Whereas HTLV-1-associated myelopathy showed the most TCR clonal expansion, multiple sclerosis showed the least, with levels below those of healthy controls. Subjects shared no identical expanded-clone CDR3 amino acid sequences, suggesting private TCR-beta repertoires in all groups.

Stored at -80 C, 2 million PBMCs were the source of the unsorted libraries. TCRdb reprocessed the 5' RACE reads with MiXCR, giving one entry per CDR3 protein. This table holds 55,000 to 75,000 distinct CDR3 sequences, roughly an eighth found once. This CDR3 has 13 residues. The germline V gene has CDR1 DFQATT and CDR2 SNEGSKA (reference sequence). Trimming took 5 bases from V and 4 from J; bases not matched to a gene: 6. Sequences were obtained from PBMCs. The sequence derives from a woman in her fifties or sixties with HTLV-1-associated myelopathy (HAM/TSP). This chain links TRBV20-1 with TRBJ2-3; 7 nucleotides match TRBD2. Here the CDR3 DNA reads TGCAGTGCTGAGCGGGGTTTCGCAGATACGCAGTATTTT. Translating it yields CSAERGFADTQYF.